There are a few counts of the clone carrying this TCR beta chain. Its target is unknown. The CDR3 spans 16 residues. V lost 1 base to trimming and J lost 0 bases, with 10 bases between them. The germline CDR1 and CDR2 sequences are SEHNR and FQNEAQ (reference sequence). The data are from a study of T cells after yellow fever vaccination. MiXCR, applied by TCRdb to the 5' RACE reads, yields one record per CDR3 protein. The sample contains under 300,000 distinct CDR3 sequences, 10% to 15% of which appear only once. Points from the study as a whole: Some clonotypes were seen in both the CD4 and the CD8 compartments. These made up a small share and likely arose from convergent recombination. A weaker but faster secondary response was observed, peaking on day 5 versus 15.

The source of this sequence is a man between 25 and 39 years old who received the YFV17D yellow fever vaccine. This chain connects TRBV7-9 to TRBJ2-1; D not resolved. The specimen was CD4+ T cells sorted from PBMCs, collected 45 days after the yellow fever booster vaccination. CDR3 in amino acids: CASSLVPIRSYNEQFF. CDR3 DNA sequence: TGTGCCAGCAGCTTAGTACCGATCCGCTCCTACAATGAGCAGTTCTTC.